The TCR beta chain described here comes from a study of blood T cell repertoires in COVID-19. Turning to the study itself: T cells, B-cell-depleted T cells, or PBMCs supplied cDNA or gDNA.

The CDR3 covers 15 residues. Losses at the gene ends were 5 bases for V and 7 bases for J; bases not matched to a gene: 9. Germline CDR1 reads LNHDA; CDR2 reads SQIVND (reference sequence). The table came from immunoSEQ multiplex PCR; TCRdb's copy has only in-frame clones and leaves some out. The sample yields more than 200,000 clones, roughly nine tenths seen once. The origin of this receptor is a man in his forties or fifties with acute or convalescent COVID-19. The specimen was peripheral blood. This sequence joins TRBV19 and TRBJ1-3, with 9 bases aligning to TRBD1. The CDR3 here is CASSDDRDRVNTIYF. CDR3 bases: TGTGCCAGTAGTGACGACCGGGACAGGGTCAACACCATATATTTT.